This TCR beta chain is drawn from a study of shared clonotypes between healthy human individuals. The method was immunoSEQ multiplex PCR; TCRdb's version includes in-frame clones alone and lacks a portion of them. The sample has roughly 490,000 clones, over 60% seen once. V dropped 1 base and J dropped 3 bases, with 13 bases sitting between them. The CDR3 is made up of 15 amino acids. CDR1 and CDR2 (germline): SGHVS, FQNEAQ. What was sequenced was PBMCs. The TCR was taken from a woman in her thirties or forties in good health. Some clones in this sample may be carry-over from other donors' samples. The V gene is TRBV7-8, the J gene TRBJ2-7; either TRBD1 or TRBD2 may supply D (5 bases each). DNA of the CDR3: TGTGCCAGCAGCTTAGTCGCAGGGACGAGCTACGAGCAGTACTTC. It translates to CASSLVAGTSYEQYF.